This TCR beta chain comes out of a study of human T cells and chemical hapten exposure. This sample's time point: pre-sensitization, week 0. The treatment denotes: therapeutic diphenylcyclopropenone sensitization with weekly scalp DPC. Via MiXCR, TCRdb re-called the RACE reads, giving one row per CDR3 protein. The table includes some 84,000 distinct CDR3 sequences, about 8% detected once. Germline V gene data show CDR1 as ENHRY and CDR2 as SYGVKD. The V segment lost 5 bases and the J segment 6 bases; nucleotides outside the gene matches: 10. The CDR3 totals 15 residues. The chain carries TRBV10-3 and TRBJ2-1; 7 bases agree with TRBD2. This clonotype originated in a man aged 40-49 years with alopecia areata. Some clones in this sample may be carry-over from other donors' samples. Specimen: whole blood, collected in connection with sensitization to the hapten diphenylcyclopropenone (DPC). The CDR3 nucleotides read TGTGCCATCAGTTCTGGTGGACTAGGCCTCAATGAGCAGTTCTTC. Translated, it gives CAISSGGLGLNEQFF.